These 24 T cell receptor beta chains share one sample of origin, sequenced in a study of cytomegalovirus exposure and HLA in healthy donors. PCR was performed using 60 Vbeta and 13 Jbeta primers. Produced via immunoSEQ multiplex PCR; TCRdb's table is partial and in-frame only. The table lists some 110,000 clones. The specimen was PBMCs. Source of these receptors: a man in his late teens or twenties in good health and CMV-seronegative.

The genes are TRBV28 and TRBJ1-5; tentative D call: TRBD1 (6 bases). CDR3 size: 16 residues. V gave up 5 bases and J gave up 1 base, with 15 bases separating them. The V gene's germline CDR1 is MDHEN and CDR2 SYDVKM. This CDR3 reads CASSLPQGGSNQPQHF. The DNA of the CDR3 is TGTGCCAGCAGTCTACCACAGGGAGGGAGCAATCAGCCCCAGCATTTT.

The V gene is TRBV4-1, the J gene TRBJ2-1; perhaps TRBD2 as D (6 bases). Trimming left V 3 bases short and J 10 bases short, with 13 bases between. Germline V gene sequence: CDR1 MGHRA, CDR2 YSYEKL. CDR3 length equals 13 residues. DNA for the CDR3: TGCGCCAGCAGCCATCCGACTAGAGGGGAGCAGTTCTTC. It specifies CASSHPTRGEQFF.

V usage is TRBV9 and J usage is TRBJ1-6, with unresolved D. Deletions cut 2 bases from V and 5 bases from J, with 5 bases between. This CDR3 region has 13 residues. The V gene's germline CDR1 is SGDLS and CDR2 YYNGEE. CDR3 protein: CASSVEDNSPLHF. The CDR3 nucleotides are TGTGCCAGCAGCGTGGAGGATAATTCACCCCTCCACTTT.

This chain uses TRBV19 with TRBJ1-1; a weak D match, TRBD1 (5 bases). The CDR3 consists of 13 residues. Germline CDR1 and CDR2: LNHDA and SQIVND (reference sequence). V lost 7 bases and J 0 bases, leaving 9 bases between the germline ends. CDR3 sequence (DNA): TGTGCCAGTATGACAGCGATGAACACTGAAGCTTTCTTT. Translated: CASMTAMNTEAFF.

CDR3 region: CASSPRTATSTDTQYF. CDR3 sequence (DNA): TGTGCCAGCAGCCCCCGGACAGCCACTAGCACAGATACGCAGTATTTT. The V call is TRBV9, the J call TRBJ2-3, with a tentative D call TRBD1 (6 bases). The CDR3 consists of 16 residues. Germline assignment: CDR1 SGDLS and CDR2 YYNGEE. The ends were cut back, 4 bases at V and 0 bases at J, with 15 bases in the middle.

V and J are TRBV18 and TRBJ1-1; 7 bases agree with TRBD1. With V trimmed by 5 bases and J by 6 bases, 9 bases remained unmatched. The CDR3 covers 14 residues. CDR1 KGHSH and CDR2 LQKENI come from the germline V gene. This chain's CDR3 is CASSATTGWAEAFF. The CDR3 DNA reads TGTGCCAGCTCAGCTACGACAGGGTGGGCTGAAGCTTTCTTT.

The V and J genes are TRBV7-9 and TRBJ2-7, with D possibly being TRBD1 (6 bases). V was trimmed by 4 bases and J by 7 bases, leaving 20 bases between them. CDR1 is SEHNR and CDR2 is FQNEAQ in the germline V gene (reference sequence). CDR3 length equals 15 residues. The CDR3 bases are TGTGCCAGCAGCTCGGTCCCGGGACACCCTGGGGAGCAGTACTTC. This translates into CASSSVPGHPGEQYF.

CDR3 loop: CASSERVTHSQHF. In DNA, the CDR3 is TGTGCCAGCAGTGAGCGGGTCACGCATTCCCAGCATTTT. The rearrangement links TRBV2 to TRBJ1-5, with D hard to call. In germline, CDR1 is SNHLY, CDR2 FYNNEI. V was trimmed by 3 bases and J by 11 bases, leaving 14 bases between them. CDR3 size: 13 residues.

J is TRBJ1-1 and V is TRBV6-1; 7 bases are shared with TRBD1. Germline CDR1 reads MNHNS; CDR2 reads SASEGT. V lost 3 bases, J lost 5 bases, and 6 bases stayed unmatched. The CDR3 runs 14 residues. CDR3 protein: CASSDLTGYTEAFF. The CDR3 DNA reads TGTGCCAGCAGTGACCTGACAGGGTATACTGAAGCTTTCTTT.

The chain recombines TRBV7-8 with TRBJ2-4; D is perhaps TRBD2 (5 bases). The germline V gene has CDR1 SGHVS and CDR2 FQNEAQ. The germline V and J ends were trimmed by 0 bases and 0 bases, with 15 bases remaining between them. The CDR3 covers 18 residues. The CDR3 nucleotides are TGTGCCAGCAGCTTAGCCCCTCCGACGGGAAGAGCCAAAAACATTCAGTACTTC. This sequence encodes CASSLAPPTGRAKNIQYF. Looking up the rest from reference TRBV7-8 and TRBJ2-4 gives the full variable domain: GAGVSQSPRYKVAKRGQDVALRCDPISGHVSLFWYQQALGQGPEFLTYFQNEAQLDKSGLPSDRFFAERPEGSVSTLKIQRTQQEDSAVYLCASSLAPPTGRAKNIQYFGAGTRLSVL.

The V and J genes are TRBV18 and TRBJ1-1, with D possibly matching TRBD1 (5 bases). CDR1 KGHSH and CDR2 LQKENI come from the germline V gene. This CDR3 is built from 19 residues. The V and J ends lost 1 base and 6 bases respectively, with 27 bases between them. The CDR3 reads CASSPLGGGMAGVSAEAFF. Here the CDR3 DNA reads TGTGCCAGCTCACCACTCGGCGGGGGGATGGCGGGGGTATCCGCTGAAGCTTTCTTT.

V and J are TRBV7-2 and TRBJ1-1; D is uncertain. The CDR3 covers 15 residues. V was cut by 1 base and J by 1 base, with 10 bases left in between. Per the germline V gene, CDR1 is SGHTA and CDR2 is FQGNSA. Here the CDR3 DNA reads TGTGCCAGCAGCTTAGGGGCAGCTGGGAACACTGAAGCTTTCTTT. The encoded protein is CASSLGAAGNTEAFF.

CDR3 bases: TGTGCCAGCCAGACAGGGAGGGAGACCCAGTACTTC. It encodes CASQTGRETQYF. The chain combines TRBV27 with TRBJ2-5; possible D gene TRBD1, 7 bases. The CDR3 consists of 12 residues. Germline V lookup: CDR1 MNHEY, CDR2 SMNVEV (reference sequence). With 8 bases removed from V and 5 bases from J, the gap between germline ends came to 12 bases.

The V gene is TRBV11-2, the J gene TRBJ2-1, with TRBD2 matching over 10 bases. The CDR3 length is 15 residues. CDR1 is SGHAT, CDR2 FQNNGV, per germline. The trim removed 1 base at V and 6 bases at J, leaving 3 bases unmatched. The CDR3 coding sequence is TGTGCCAGCAGCTTAGCGGGACTAGCGTTCAATGAGCAGTTCTTC. The encoded protein is CASSLAGLAFNEQFF.

For the CDR3, the DNA is TGTGCCTGGAAAGGGGTCCGGTCGGCATATGGCTACACCTTC. It yields the protein CAWKGVRSAYGYTF. The chain combines TRBV30 with TRBJ1-2; a possible D gene is TRBD1 (5 bases). Germline V gives CDR1 GTSNPN, CDR2 SVGIG (reference sequence). The germline V and J ends were trimmed by 4 bases and 5 bases, with 17 bases remaining between them. There are 14 residues in the CDR3.

The chain uses TRBV19 and TRBJ1-1; D remains unclear. The CDR3 contains 13 residues. Deletions cut 3 bases from V and 1 base from J, with 6 bases between. In germline, CDR1 is LNHDA, CDR2 SQIVND (reference sequence). CDR3 nucleotides: TGTGCCAGTAGTATCCGCGGGAACACTGAAGCTTTCTTT. Amino acid sequence: CASSIRGNTEAFF.

V is TRBV7-9 and J is TRBJ2-7; D possibly corresponds to TRBD2 (6 bases). The V and J ends lost 4 bases and 4 bases respectively, with 14 bases between them. Looked up from germline, CDR1 is SEHNR and CDR2 is FQNEAQ (reference sequence). The CDR3 is 14 amino acids. The CDR3 DNA sequence: TGTGCCAGCAGCTATCCGGGACGGGGGTACGAGCAGTACTTC. Amino acids: CASSYPGRGYEQYF.

Here the CDR3 reads CASSPAIVDEQFF. The DNA of the CDR3 is TGTGCCAGCAGTCCCGCTATAGTTGATGAGCAGTTCTTC. The chain recombines TRBV7-9 with TRBJ2-1, with no clear D. The CDR3 extends over 13 amino acids. The V end lost 6 bases, the J end lost 8 bases, and 14 bases lay between the germline ends. Germline-derived CDR1 and CDR2 are SEHNR and FQNEAQ (reference sequence). Based on the CDR3 plus reference TRBV7-9 and TRBJ2-1, the full variable domain is DTGVSQNPRHKITKRGQNVTFRCDPISEHNRLYWYRQTLGQGPEFLTYFQNEAQLEKSRLLSDRFSAERPKGSFSTLEIQRTEQGDSAMYLCASSPAIVDEQFFGPGTRLTVL.

V usage is TRBV7-9 and J usage is TRBJ1-5, with D uncertain. This CDR3 comprises 15 residues. Per the germline V gene, CDR1 is SEHNR and CDR2 is FQNEAQ (reference sequence). V shed 4 bases and J shed 0 bases, with 10 bases lying between them. The CDR3 sequence is CASSSSVYSNQPQHF. Written as DNA, the CDR3 is TGTGCCAGCAGCTCGTCAGTGTATAGCAATCAGCCCCAGCATTTT.

The chain links TRBV5-1 to TRBJ1-3, with D uncertain. This CDR3 spans 14 amino acids. Between the trimmed V and J ends, which lost 4 bases and 3 bases, there was a span of 11 bases. Germline V gene lookup returns CDR1 SGHRS and CDR2 YFSETQ. The DNA of the CDR3 is TGCGCCAGCAGCCAAACTATGGTTGGAAACACCATATATTTT. It specifies CASSQTMVGNTIYF.

The chain couples TRBV28 to TRBJ1-2; D possibly corresponds to TRBD1 (5 bases). V was clipped by 3 bases and J by 7 bases, with 15 bases between them. Per germline, CDR1 MDHEN and CDR2 SYDVKM. This CDR3 region has 14 residues. The CDR3 DNA follows: TGTGCCAGCAGTTTTAGGGGCGAGGCGTTTGGCTACACCTTC. Residues: CASSFRGEAFGYTF.

The genes are TRBV10-2 and TRBJ2-7; D ambiguous. The length of the CDR3 is 11 residues. CDR1 is WSHSY, CDR2 SAAADI, per germline. The V end was cut by 8 bases, the J end by 0 bases, with 5 bases between. CDR3 in DNA: TGCGCCAGCCTAAGCTCCTACGAGCAGTACTTC. Its protein product is CASLSSYEQYF.

The chain employs TRBV5-1 and TRBJ2-5; unclear D gene. Germline CDR1 and CDR2: SGHRS and YFSETQ. V gave up 4 bases and J gave up 5 bases, with 9 bases separating them. This CDR3 is built from 12 residues. CDR3 sequence reads: CASSLPGETQYF. DNA for the CDR3: TGCGCCAGCAGCCTACCCGGGGAGACCCAGTACTTC.

The CDR3 nucleotides read TGTGCCAGCAGGGTAGCGGGAGGACACGAGCAGTACTTC. Translating it yields CASRVAGGHEQYF. The chain uses TRBV28 and TRBJ2-7; TRBD2 agrees at 10 bases. Germline CDR1 and CDR2: MDHEN and SYDVKM. Trimming cost V 6 bases and J 5 bases; bases outside gene matches: 4. CDR3 size: 13 residues.